Listed here are 30 T cell receptor beta chains from one sample, sequenced in a study of cytomegalovirus exposure and HLA in healthy donors. The PCR contained 60 Vbeta and 13 Jbeta primers. Sequenced by immunoSEQ multiplex PCR; TCRdb stores in-frame clones only, minus some. The sample carries nearly 200,000 clones, around 75% recorded once. The sample was PBMCs. The receptors here all came from a male donor in good health and CMV-seropositive.

V is TRBV4-2 and J is TRBJ2-3; D possibly corresponds to TRBD1 (6 bases). The V gene lost 1 base and the J gene lost 4 bases, with 15 bases spanning the gap. Per the germline V gene, CDR1 is LGHNA and CDR2 is YNFKEQ. This CDR3 comprises 16 residues. The CDR3 bases are TGTGCCAGCAGCCAAGGATACAGGGAAGGGGCAGATACGCAGTATTTT. Residues: CASSQGYREGADTQYF.

The gene calls are TRBV10-2 and TRBJ2-5; D ambiguous. The DNA end lines up better with TRBJ2-7; the J call may be wrong. The germline CDR1 and CDR2 sequences are WSHSY and SAAADI. The CDR3 totals 12 residues. CDR3 sequence (DNA): TGCGCCAGCAGTGAGTCCACCTACGAGCAGTACTTC. This encodes CASSESTYEQYF.

A remark on this clone: One end of the junction fails to match germline, which may point to a read error. The chain couples TRBV11-2 to TRBJ2-5; 8 bases map to TRBD2. The CDR3 spans 11 residues. Per germline, CDR1 SGHAT and CDR2 FQNNGV. The CDR3 protein is CASRLAGYQYF. CDR3 coding DNA: TGTGCCAGCAGATTAGCGGGGTACCAGTACTTC.

This rearrangement joins TRBV6-1 to TRBJ2-1, with 7 nucleotides matching TRBD2. This CDR3 is 14 amino acids long. CDR1 MNHNS and CDR2 SASEGT come from the germline V gene. V lost 2 bases and J lost 9; bases outside the gene matches: 7. The CDR3 here is CASSETRERGEQFF. CDR3 in DNA: TGTGCCAGCAGTGAAACGCGGGAGAGGGGTGAGCAGTTCTTC.

About this clone itself: The junction departs from the called germline gene at one end, perhaps through a read error. The chain uses TRBV7-9 and TRBJ2-7; unclear D gene. The CDR3 covers 12 residues. CDR1 is SEHNR, CDR2 FQNEAQ, per germline (reference sequence). CDR3 DNA: TGTTCCAGCAGCCAGCCCCTAGGAGAGCAGTACTTC. Its translation is CSSSQPLGEQYF.

CDR3 residues: CASSERQGSYNEQFF. CDR3 in DNA: TGTGCCAGCAGTGAGCGGCAGGGTTCCTACAATGAGCAGTTCTTC. The gene calls are TRBV2 and TRBJ2-1; D is possibly TRBD1 (5 bases). From germline, CDR1 is SNHLY and CDR2 FYNNEI. The CDR3 spans 15 residues. V was trimmed by 3 bases and J by 1 base, leaving 10 bases between them. The whole variable domain, filled in from reference TRBV2 and TRBJ2-1, reads EPEVTQTPSHQVTQMGQEVILRCVPISNHLYFYWYRQILGQKVEFLVSFYNNEISEKSEIFDDQFSVERPDGSNFTLKIRSTKLEDSAMYFCASSERQGSYNEQFFGPGTRLTVL.

This CDR3 is CASNSGGGSTDTQYF. DNA of the CDR3: TGTGCCAGCAATAGCGGGGGGGGGAGCACAGATACGCAGTATTTT. The chain couples TRBV2 to TRBJ2-3, with 11 positions matching TRBD2. Looked up from germline, CDR1 is SNHLY and CDR2 is FYNNEI. Trimming took 7 bases from V and 0 from J; bases not matched to a gene: 3. CDR3 length: 15 amino acids.

The J gene is TRBJ1-5, the V gene TRBV5-6, with a weak D call TRBD1 (5 bases). Per germline, CDR1 SGHDT and CDR2 YYEEEE. The CDR3 sequence is 13 residues long. V dropped 4 bases and J dropped 9 bases, with 14 bases sitting between them. The CDR3 region is CASSIGEYRPQHF. For the CDR3, the DNA is TGTGCCAGCAGCATAGGGGAATACCGGCCCCAGCATTTT.

V usage is TRBV28 and J usage is TRBJ2-1; 15 bases are a match to TRBD2. The CDR3 runs to 16 residues. The V gene end was trimmed by 10 bases and the J gene end by 0 bases; junction bases not matched to a gene: 4. The V gene's germline CDR1 is MDHEN and CDR2 SYDVKM. The CDR3 bases are TGTGCCACCGGGACTAGCGGGAGGAGCTCCTACAATGAGCAGTTCTTC. It codes for CATGTSGRSSYNEQFF.

V and J are TRBV4-1 and TRBJ2-7, with TRBD1 as a possible D gene (6 bases). V was cut by 0 bases and J by 1 base, with 25 bases left in between. This CDR3 has 20 residues. CDR1 and CDR2 (germline): MGHRA, YSYEKL. The CDR3 region has the DNA TGCGCCAGCAGCCAAGACCGGTGGAGTTGGGAGCAGGGGCCGTCCTACGAGCAGTACTTC. It specifies CASSQDRWSWEQGPSYEQYF.

Of note for this clone: The same CDR3 arises from other DNA sequences in this sample as well. V and J are TRBV4-3 and TRBJ2-7; TRBD1 agrees at 9 bases. Germline trimming cut 1 base from V and 3 bases from J; bases unmatched to any gene: 1. This CDR3 spans 14 amino acids. CDR1 and CDR2 from the germline V gene are LGHNA and YSLEER. The CDR3 DNA reads as TGCGCCAGCAGCCAAGGGACAGGGGTCTACGAGCAGTACTTC. Its protein is CASSQGTGVYEQYF.

This rearrangement joins TRBV28 to TRBJ2-7; a weak D match, TRBD1 (5 bases). Germline V CDR1 and CDR2: MDHEN, SYDVKM. V lost 9 bases and J lost 0, with 15 bases in between. This CDR3 region has 14 residues. The CDR3 reads CASQSPGSSYEQYF. The CDR3 bases are TGTGCCAGTCAATCACCAGGGTCCTCCTACGAGCAGTACTTC.

The V gene is TRBV7-2, the J gene TRBJ2-1, with TRBD2 matching over 15 bases. The length of the CDR3 is 19 residues. CDR1 is SGHTA, CDR2 FQGNSA, per germline. Trimming at V came to 10 bases and at J to 9 bases, leaving 22 bases not matched to a gene. CDR3 coding DNA: TGTGCCATCAGTCTATTTAGGACTAGCGGGAGGGCTAGCGGGAGTGAGCAGTTCTTC. This gives the protein CAISLFRTSGRASGSEQFF.

The chain employs TRBV5-1 and TRBJ2-3, with D uncertain. Germline lookup yields CDR1 SGHRS and CDR2 YFSETQ. This CDR3 has 14 residues. The V gene lost 0 bases and the J gene lost 0 bases, with 5 bases spanning the gap. The CDR3 loop reads CASSLGPSTDTQYF. The DNA for the CDR3 is TGCGCCAGCAGCTTGGGGCCGAGCACAGATACGCAGTATTTT.

The chain is built from TRBV11-2 and TRBJ2-7; no definite D call. Germline values: CDR1 SGHAT, CDR2 FQNNGV. The CDR3 extends over 13 amino acids. V gave up 1 base and J gave up 5 bases, with 9 bases separating them. Here the CDR3 DNA reads TGTGCCAGCAGCTTAGTACTGCGGCACGAGCAGTACTTC. Translated, it gives CASSLVLRHEQYF.

The chain carries TRBV7-6 and TRBJ2-6; a possible D gene is TRBD1 (6 bases). The germline V gene encodes CDR1 SGHVS and CDR2 FNYEAQ. This CDR3 spans 15 amino acids. The V and J ends lost 5 bases and 8 bases respectively, with 16 bases between them. The CDR3 spells CASSPGATGPNVLTF. The CDR3 DNA reads as TGTGCCAGCAGCCCCGGGGCCACAGGGCCCAACGTCCTGACTTTC.

The rearrangement uses TRBV7-6 and TRBJ1-6; a weak D match, TRBD1 (6 bases). Trimming cost V 2 bases and J 4 bases, with 15 bases left between them. Germline CDR1 and CDR2: SGHVS and FNYEAQ. The CDR3 is 17 amino acids. CDR3 coding DNA: TGTGCCAGCAGCTTATCTCAGGGGTCCGCTTATAATTCACCCCTCCACTTT. Its translation is CASSLSQGSAYNSPLHF.

This clone turned up a few times. The chain links TRBV5-1 to TRBJ2-2; 8 bases are a match to TRBD2. Looked up from germline, CDR1 is SGHRS and CDR2 is YFSETQ. V lost 4 bases and J lost 8; bases outside the gene matches: 4. The CDR3 length is 13 residues. CDR3 nucleotide sequence: TGCGCCAGCAGCCCCAGCGGGAGTGGGGAGCTGTTTTTT. Translated, it gives CASSPSGSGELFF.

Comment on this clone: An end of the junction differs from the germline gene, which may be a read error. The gene calls are TRBV20-1 and TRBJ2-5; no firm D call. The CDR3 length is 9 residues. Germline loops: CDR1 DFQATT, CDR2 SNEGSKA (reference sequence). The CDR3, as DNA: TGCAGTGCAAAAGAGCCCCAGTACTTC. Protein: CSAKEPQYF.

V gene TRBV7-2 combines with J gene TRBJ2-7; TRBD2 might be the D (6 bases). Germline V lookup: CDR1 SGHTA, CDR2 FQGNSA. Trimming took off 1 base at V and 0 bases at J, with 13 bases between the two ends. The CDR3 loop spans 16 amino acids. The CDR3 region is CASSLVLGGSSYEQYF. The CDR3 nucleotides read TGTGCCAGCAGCTTAGTCCTGGGGGGTAGCTCCTACGAGCAGTACTTC.

The chain couples TRBV6-6 to TRBJ1-5; 10 positions agree with TRBD1. Germline CDR1 MNHNY, CDR2 SVGAGI (reference sequence). This CDR3 spans 16 amino acids. The trim removed 0 bases at V and 2 bases at J, leaving 1 base unmatched. CDR3 bases: TGTGCCAGCAGTTACTCGACAGGGGGCGGCAATCAGCCCCAGCATTTT. It is translated as CASSYSTGGGNQPQHF.

This clone was seen once. This chain uses TRBV7-6 with TRBJ2-1; tentatively, D is TRBD2 (6 bases). In germline, CDR1 is SGHVS, CDR2 FNYEAQ. The CDR3 totals 12 residues. Trimming stripped 5 bases from V and 9 bases from J, with 11 bases between. This CDR3 reads CASSREWTEQFF. In DNA, the CDR3 is TGTGCCAGCAGCCGGGAGTGGACTGAGCAGTTCTTC.

The chain couples TRBV13 to TRBJ1-1; maybe TRBD1 (6 bases). This CDR3 is built from 14 residues. Germline V lookup: CDR1 PRHDT, CDR2 FYEKMQ (reference sequence). The V end lost 3 bases, the J end lost 4 bases, and 12 bases lay between the germline ends. In DNA form, the CDR3 reads TGTGCCAGCAGCTTGCGGGCCAGGGGCACTGAAGCTTTCTTT. It yields the protein CASSLRARGTEAFF.

This clone came up a few times. This chain joins TRBV11-2 and TRBJ2-2; maybe TRBD2 (5 bases). Trimming pared 4 bases from V and 2 bases from J, leaving 14 bases between. The CDR3 runs 16 residues. Looked up from germline, CDR1 is SGHAT and CDR2 is FQNNGV. The CDR3 DNA follows: TGTGCCAGCAGCTCTCCCGGAGCGGCTAACACCGGGGAGCTGTTTTTT. It codes for CASSSPGAANTGELFF.

The chain has TRBV11-2 and TRBJ2-7; D possibly corresponds to TRBD1 (5 bases). Germline V gives CDR1 SGHAT, CDR2 FQNNGV. This CDR3 has 13 residues. With 5 bases removed from V and 3 bases from J, the gap between germline ends came to 11 bases. The DNA for the CDR3 is TGTGCCAGCAGCCTTCTAGACAGCTACGAGCAGTACTTC. Translating it yields CASSLLDSYEQYF.

The chain couples TRBV18 to TRBJ2-2; 8 bases are shared with TRBD2. V shed 3 bases and J 6 bases; nucleotides not matched to a gene: 12. CDR3 length equals 17 residues. Germline CDR1 reads KGHSH; CDR2 reads LQKENI. CDR3 sequence: CASSPATSGGMSGELFF. In DNA form, the CDR3 reads TGTGCCAGCTCACCGGCCACCTCGGGAGGGATGTCCGGGGAGCTGTTTTTT.

In this sample, this clone turned up a few times. The DNA of the CDR3 is TGCGCCAGCAGCTTCTTTAGTACCAATGAAAAACTGTTTTTT. As protein: CASSFFSTNEKLFF. The rearrangement joins TRBV5-1 to TRBJ1-4; D is unclear. V was cut by 2 bases and J by 5 bases, with 10 bases left in between. The CDR3 sequence is 14 residues long. Germline values: CDR1 SGHRS, CDR2 YFSETQ.

The chain uses TRBV5-4 and TRBJ2-1, with TRBD2 matching over 11 bases. The CDR3 consists of 16 residues. J was trimmed by 7 bases and V by 4 bases; bases with no gene match: 10. The V gene's germline CDR1 is SGHNT and CDR2 YYREEE (reference sequence). The CDR3 protein is CASSGVAGGPGNEQFF. The CDR3 DNA reads as TGTGCCAGCAGCGGGGTAGCGGGGGGGCCCGGAAATGAGCAGTTCTTC.

The CDR3: CASSTPFTSGVYEQYF. CDR3 coding DNA: TGTGCCAGCAGCACCCCTTTTACTAGCGGGGTATACGAGCAGTACTTC. The chain links TRBV11-2 to TRBJ2-7; TRBD2 aligns across 10 bases. The trim removed 5 bases at V and 4 bases at J, leaving 11 bases unmatched. The CDR3 has 16 residues. Germline V lookup: CDR1 SGHAT, CDR2 FQNNGV. Based on the CDR3 plus reference TRBV11-2 and TRBJ2-7, the full variable domain is EAGVAQSPRYKIIEKRQSVAFWCNPISGHATLYWYQQILGQGPKLLIQFQNNGVVDDSQLPKDRFSAERLKGVDSTLKIQPAKLEDSAVYLCASSTPFTSGVYEQYFGPGTRLTVT.

This clone turned up a few times. This chain links TRBV6-5 with TRBJ2-5; 7 positions agree with TRBD2. The V gene end was trimmed by 6 bases and the J gene end by 5 bases; junction bases not matched to a gene: 6. Germline-derived CDR1 and CDR2 are MNHEY and SVGAGI. The CDR3 covers 13 residues. CDR3 in amino acids: CASRRGLEETQYF. The CDR3 nucleotides read TGTGCCAGCAGACGCGGACTAGAGGAGACCCAGTACTTC.